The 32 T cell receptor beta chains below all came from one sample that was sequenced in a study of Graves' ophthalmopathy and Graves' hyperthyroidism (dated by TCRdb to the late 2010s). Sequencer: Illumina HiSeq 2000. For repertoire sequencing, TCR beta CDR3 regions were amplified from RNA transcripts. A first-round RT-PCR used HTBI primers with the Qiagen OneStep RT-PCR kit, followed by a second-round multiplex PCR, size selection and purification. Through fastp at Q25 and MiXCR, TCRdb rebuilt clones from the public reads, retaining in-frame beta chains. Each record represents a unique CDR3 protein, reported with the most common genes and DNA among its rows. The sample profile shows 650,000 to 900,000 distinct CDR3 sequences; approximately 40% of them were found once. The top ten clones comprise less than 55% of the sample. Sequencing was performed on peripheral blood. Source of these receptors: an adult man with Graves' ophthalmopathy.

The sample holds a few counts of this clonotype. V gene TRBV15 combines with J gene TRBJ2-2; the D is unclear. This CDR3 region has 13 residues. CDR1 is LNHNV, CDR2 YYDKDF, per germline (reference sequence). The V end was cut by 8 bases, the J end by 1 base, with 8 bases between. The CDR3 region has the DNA TGTGCCACCCGACCCCTGAACACCGGGGAGCTGTTTTTT. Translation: CATRPLNTGELFF.

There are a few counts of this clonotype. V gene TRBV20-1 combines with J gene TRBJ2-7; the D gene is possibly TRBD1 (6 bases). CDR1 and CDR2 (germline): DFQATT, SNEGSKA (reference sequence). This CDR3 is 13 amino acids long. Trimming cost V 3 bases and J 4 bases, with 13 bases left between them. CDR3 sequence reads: CSARQGPQYEQYF. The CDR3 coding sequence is TGCAGTGCTAGGCAGGGGCCCCAATACGAGCAGTACTTC.

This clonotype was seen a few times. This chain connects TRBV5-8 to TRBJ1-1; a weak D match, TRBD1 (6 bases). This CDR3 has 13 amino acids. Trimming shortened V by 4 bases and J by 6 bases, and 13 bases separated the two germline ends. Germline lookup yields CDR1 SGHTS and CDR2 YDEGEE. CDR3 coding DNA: TGTGCCAGCAGCCGACGACAGGTTCCTGAAGCTTTCTTT. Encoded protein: CASSRRQVPEAFF. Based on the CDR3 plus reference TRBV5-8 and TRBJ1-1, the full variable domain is EAGVTQSPTHLIKTRGQQATLRCSPISGHTSVYWYQQALGLGLQFLLWYDEGEERNRGNFPPRFSGRQFPNYSSELNVNALELEDSALYLCASSRRQVPEAFFGQGTRLTVV.

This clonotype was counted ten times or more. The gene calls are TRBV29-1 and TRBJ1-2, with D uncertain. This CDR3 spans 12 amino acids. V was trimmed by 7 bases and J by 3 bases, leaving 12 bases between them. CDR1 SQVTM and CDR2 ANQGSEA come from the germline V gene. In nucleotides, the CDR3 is TGCAGCGGCATGAGACTGTACTATGGCTACACCTTC. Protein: CSGMRLYYGYTF.

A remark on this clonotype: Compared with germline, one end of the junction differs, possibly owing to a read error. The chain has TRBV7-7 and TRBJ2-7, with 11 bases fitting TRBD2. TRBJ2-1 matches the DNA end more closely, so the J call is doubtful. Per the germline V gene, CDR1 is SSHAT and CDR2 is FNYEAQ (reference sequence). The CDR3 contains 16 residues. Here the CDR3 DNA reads TGTGCTAGCAGCTTATATAGCGGGGGGGCCTACAATGAGCAGTTCTTC. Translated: CASSLYSGGAYNEQFF.

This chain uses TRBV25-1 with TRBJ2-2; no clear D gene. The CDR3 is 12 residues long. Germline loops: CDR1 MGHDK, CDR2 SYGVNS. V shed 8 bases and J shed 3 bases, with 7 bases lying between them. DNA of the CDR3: TGTGCCAGCGGCTTCTACACCGGGGAGCTGTTTTTT. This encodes CASGFYTGELFF.

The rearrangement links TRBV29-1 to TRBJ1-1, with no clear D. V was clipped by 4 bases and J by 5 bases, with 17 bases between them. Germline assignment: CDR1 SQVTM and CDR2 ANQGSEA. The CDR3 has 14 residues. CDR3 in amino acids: CSVARGRWATEAFF. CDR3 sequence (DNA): TGCAGCGTTGCCAGAGGCAGGTGGGCTACTGAAGCTTTCTTT.

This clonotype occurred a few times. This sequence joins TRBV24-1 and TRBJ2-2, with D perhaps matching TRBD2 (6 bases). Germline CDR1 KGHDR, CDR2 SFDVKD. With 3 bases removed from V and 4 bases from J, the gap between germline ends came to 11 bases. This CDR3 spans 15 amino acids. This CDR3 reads CATSDRGMVTGELFF. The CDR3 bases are TGTGCCACCAGTGATCGGGGGATGGTCACCGGGGAGCTGTTTTTT.

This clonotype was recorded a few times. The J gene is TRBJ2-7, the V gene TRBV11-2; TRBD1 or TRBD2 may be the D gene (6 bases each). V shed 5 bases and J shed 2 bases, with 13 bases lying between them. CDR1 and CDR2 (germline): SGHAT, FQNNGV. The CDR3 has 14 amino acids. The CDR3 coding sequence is TGTGCCAGCAGCCGGGGGCCGAGCACCTACGAGCAGTACTTC. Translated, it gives CASSRGPSTYEQYF.

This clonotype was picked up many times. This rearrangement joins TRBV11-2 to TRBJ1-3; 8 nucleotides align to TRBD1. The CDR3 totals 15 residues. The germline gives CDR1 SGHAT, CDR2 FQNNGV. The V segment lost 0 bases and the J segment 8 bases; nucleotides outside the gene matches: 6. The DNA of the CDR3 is TGTGCCAGCAGCTTAGACCCGGGACAGGTGGACACCATATATTTT. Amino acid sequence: CASSLDPGQVDTIYF.

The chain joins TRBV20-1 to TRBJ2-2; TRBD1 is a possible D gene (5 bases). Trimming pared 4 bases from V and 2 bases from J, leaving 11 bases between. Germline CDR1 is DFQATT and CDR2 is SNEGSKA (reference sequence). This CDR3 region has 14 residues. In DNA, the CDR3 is TGCAGTGCTACCCCGGACATAAACACCGGGGAGCTGTTTTTT. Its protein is CSATPDINTGELFF.

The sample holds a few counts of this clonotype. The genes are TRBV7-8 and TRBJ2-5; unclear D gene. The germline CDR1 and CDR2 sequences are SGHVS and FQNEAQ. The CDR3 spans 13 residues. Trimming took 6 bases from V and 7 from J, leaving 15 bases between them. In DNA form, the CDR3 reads TGTGCCAGCAGTCCTCCCGAGGCAGGGACCCAGTACTTC. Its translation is CASSPPEAGTQYF.

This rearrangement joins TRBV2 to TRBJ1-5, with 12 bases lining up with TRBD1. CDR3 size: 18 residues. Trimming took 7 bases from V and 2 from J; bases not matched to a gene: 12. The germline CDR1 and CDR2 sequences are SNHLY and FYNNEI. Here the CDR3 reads CASNPPGTGGLGNQPQHF. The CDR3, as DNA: TGTGCCAGCAATCCCCCCGGGACAGGGGGCCTTGGCAATCAGCCCCAGCATTTT.

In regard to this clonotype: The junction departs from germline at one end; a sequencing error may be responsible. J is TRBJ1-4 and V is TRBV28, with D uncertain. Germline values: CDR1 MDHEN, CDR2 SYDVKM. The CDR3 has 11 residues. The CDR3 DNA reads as TGTGCCGGCAGTTTATACGAAAAACTGTTTTTT. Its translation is CAGSLYEKLFF.

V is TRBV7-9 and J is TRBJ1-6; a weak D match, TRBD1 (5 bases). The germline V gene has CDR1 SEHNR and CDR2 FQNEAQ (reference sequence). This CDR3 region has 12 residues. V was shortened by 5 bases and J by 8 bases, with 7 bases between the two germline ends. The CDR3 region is CASSRDYSPLHF. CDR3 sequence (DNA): TGTGCCAGCAGCCGGGACTATTCACCCCTCCACTTT.

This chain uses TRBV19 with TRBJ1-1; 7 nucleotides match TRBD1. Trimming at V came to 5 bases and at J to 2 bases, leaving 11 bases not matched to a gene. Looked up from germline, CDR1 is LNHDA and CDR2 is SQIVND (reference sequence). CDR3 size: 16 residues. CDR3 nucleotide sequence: TGTGCCAGTAGTGTAACGGGACAGCCCACTAACACTGAAGCTTTCTTT. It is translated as CASSVTGQPTNTEAFF.

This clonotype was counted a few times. DNA for the CDR3: TGTGCCAGCAGCCAATACGGTGAAAAACTGTTTTTT. The encoded protein is CASSQYGEKLFF. The chain couples TRBV14 to TRBJ1-4; D gene ambiguous. CDR3 length: 12 residues. Deletions cut 2 bases from V and 7 bases from J, with 5 bases between. Germline loops: CDR1 SGHDN, CDR2 FVKESK.

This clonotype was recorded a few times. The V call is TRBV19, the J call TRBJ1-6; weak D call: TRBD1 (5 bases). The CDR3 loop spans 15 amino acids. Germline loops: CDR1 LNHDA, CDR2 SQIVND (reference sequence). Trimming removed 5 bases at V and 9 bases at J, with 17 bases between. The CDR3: CASSPRDGTSSPLHF. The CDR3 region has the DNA TGTGCCAGTAGTCCGCGGGACGGAACGAGTTCACCCCTCCACTTT. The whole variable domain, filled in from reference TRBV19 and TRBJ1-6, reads DGGITQSPKYLFRKEGQNVTLSCEQNLNHDAMYWYRQDPGQGLRLIYYSQIVNDFQKGDIAEGYSVSREKKESFPLTVTSAQKNPTAFYLCASSPRDGTSSPLHFGNGTRLTVT.

The CDR3 here is CSAWTRGVFQPQHF. The DNA for the CDR3 is TGCAGTGCTTGGACTAGAGGGGTTTTTCAGCCCCAGCATTTT. The chain carries TRBV20-1 and TRBJ1-5; a possible D gene is TRBD1 (5 bases). This CDR3 region has 14 residues. Trimming removed 5 bases at V and 6 bases at J, with 17 bases between. In germline, CDR1 is DFQATT, CDR2 SNEGSKA (reference sequence).

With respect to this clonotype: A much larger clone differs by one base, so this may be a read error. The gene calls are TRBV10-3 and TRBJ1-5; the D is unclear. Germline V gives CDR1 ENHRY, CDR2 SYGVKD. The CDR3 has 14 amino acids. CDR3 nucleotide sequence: TGTGCCACCAGTGACGGGGTGGGCAATCAGCCCCAGCATTTT. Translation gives CATSDGVGNQPQHF.

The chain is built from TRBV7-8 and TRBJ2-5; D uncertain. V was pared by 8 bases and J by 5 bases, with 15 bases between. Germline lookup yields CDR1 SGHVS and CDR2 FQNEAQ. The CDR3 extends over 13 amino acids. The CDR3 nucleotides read TGTGCCAGCTCAAATTCTCTTCACGAGACCCAGTACTTC. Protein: CASSNSLHETQYF. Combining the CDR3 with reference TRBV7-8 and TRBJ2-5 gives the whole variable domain GAGVSQSPRYKVAKRGQDVALRCDPISGHVSLFWYQQALGQGPEFLTYFQNEAQLDKSGLPSDRFFAERPEGSVSTLKIQRTQQEDSAVYLCASSNSLHETQYFGPGTRLLVL.

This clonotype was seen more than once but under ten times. CDR3: CASSFVRAEQYF. The CDR3 nucleotides are TGTGCCAGCAGTTTTGTCCGGGCCGAGCAGTACTTC. V gene TRBV12-3 or TRBV12-4 combines with J gene TRBJ2-7; D gene ambiguous. The CDR3 totals 12 residues. Trimming stripped 3 bases from V and 6 bases from J, with 9 bases between.

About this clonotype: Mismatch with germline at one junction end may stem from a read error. The CDR3 DNA reads as TGCGCCAGCAGCCAAATCAGTAAGGGGCCTAAGGATTCACCCCTCCACTTT. Translating gives CASSQISKGPKDSPLHF. The J gene is TRBJ1-6, the V gene TRBV2, with D tentatively TRBD1 (5 bases). Looked up from germline, CDR1 is SNHLY and CDR2 is FYNNEI. The CDR3 is made up of 17 amino acids.

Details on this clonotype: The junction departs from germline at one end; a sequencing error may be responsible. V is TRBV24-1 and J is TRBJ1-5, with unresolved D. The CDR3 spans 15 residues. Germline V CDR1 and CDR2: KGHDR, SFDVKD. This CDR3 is CASSYDTHGNQPQHF. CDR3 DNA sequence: TGTGCCAGCAGTTACGACACCCATGGAAATCAGCCCCAGCATTTT.

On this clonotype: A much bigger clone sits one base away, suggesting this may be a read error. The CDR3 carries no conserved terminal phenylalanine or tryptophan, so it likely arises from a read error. The CDR3 sequence: CSVEDPRVSYEQYS. CDR3 in DNA: TGCAGCGTTGAAGATCCTAGGGTATCATACGAGCAGTACTCC. J is TRBJ2-7 and V is TRBV29-1, with D hard to call. The germline V gene has CDR1 SQVTM and CDR2 ANQGSEA. V lost 0 bases to trimming and J lost 4 bases, with 13 bases between them. This CDR3 has 14 amino acids.

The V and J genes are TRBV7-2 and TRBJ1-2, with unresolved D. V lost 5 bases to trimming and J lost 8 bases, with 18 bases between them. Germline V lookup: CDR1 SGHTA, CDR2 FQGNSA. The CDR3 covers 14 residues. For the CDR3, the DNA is TGTGCCAGCAGCCCACGATATCGAGGTTTAGGCTACACCTTC. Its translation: CASSPRYRGLGYTF.

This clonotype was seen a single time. The CDR3 is CSVATGTGGYTF. Written as DNA, the CDR3 is TGCAGCGTTGCCACCGGGACAGGAGGCTACACCTTC. This sequence joins TRBV29-1 and TRBJ1-2, with 8 bases identical to TRBD1. Germline V gene sequence: CDR1 SQVTM, CDR2 ANQGSEA. The length of the CDR3 is 12 residues. After removal of 4 bases from V and 8 bases from J, the junction contained 6 bases not matched to a gene.

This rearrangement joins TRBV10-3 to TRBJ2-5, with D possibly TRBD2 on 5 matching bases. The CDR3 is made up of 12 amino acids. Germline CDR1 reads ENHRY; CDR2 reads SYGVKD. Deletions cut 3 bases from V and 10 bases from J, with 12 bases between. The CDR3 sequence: CAISDHPGIQYF. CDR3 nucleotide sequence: TGTGCCATCAGTGATCATCCCGGGATCCAGTACTTC.

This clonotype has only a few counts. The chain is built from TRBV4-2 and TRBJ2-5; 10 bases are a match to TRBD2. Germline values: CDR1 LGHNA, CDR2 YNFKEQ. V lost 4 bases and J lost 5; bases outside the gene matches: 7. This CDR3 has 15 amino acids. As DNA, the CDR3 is TGTGCCAGCAGCCGAGCGGGAGGGCCGGGGGAGACCCAGTACTTC. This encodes CASSRAGGPGETQYF.

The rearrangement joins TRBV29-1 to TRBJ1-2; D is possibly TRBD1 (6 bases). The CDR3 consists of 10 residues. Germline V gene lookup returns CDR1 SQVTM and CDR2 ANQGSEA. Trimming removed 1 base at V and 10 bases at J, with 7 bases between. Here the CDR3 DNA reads TGCAGCGTTGAAGCAGGGGTCTACACCTTC. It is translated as CSVEAGVYTF.

The CDR3 spells CSAQAGGSYEQYF. CDR3 nucleotide sequence: TGCAGTGCCCAAGCGGGGGGCTCCTACGAGCAGTACTTC. The rearrangement links TRBV20-1 to TRBJ2-7, with 9 bases matching TRBD2. Trimming took 6 bases from V and 0 from J; bases not matched to a gene: 3. Per germline, CDR1 DFQATT and CDR2 SNEGSKA (reference sequence). The CDR3 contains 13 residues.

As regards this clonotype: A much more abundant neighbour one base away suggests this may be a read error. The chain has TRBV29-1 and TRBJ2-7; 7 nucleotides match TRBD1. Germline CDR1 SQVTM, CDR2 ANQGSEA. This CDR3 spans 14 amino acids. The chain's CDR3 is CSAENPGQPYEQYF. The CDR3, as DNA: TGCAGCGCTGAAAATCCGGGACAGCCCTACGAGCAGTACTTC.